A single sample is the source of the 10 T cell receptor beta chains below, sequenced in a study of human T cells and chemical hapten exposure. Time point in this sample: patch test 3, about 24 weeks after DPC sensitization. Described treatment: therapeutic diphenylcyclopropenone sensitization with weekly scalp DPC. Using its own MiXCR run on the RACE reads, TCRdb lists one record per CDR3 protein. The table records 180,000 or so distinct CDR3 sequences, 20% to 25% of them present only once. The sequencing here drew on whole blood, taken in connection with sensitization to the hapten diphenylcyclopropenone (DPC). The receptors come from a woman between 40 and 55 years old with alopecia areata. Some clones in this sample may be carry-over from other donors' samples.

This clonotype was recorded a few times. The V call is TRBV6-2 or TRBV6-3, the J call TRBJ1-1; TRBD1 aligns across 8 bases. The CDR3 covers 14 residues. Germline loops: CDR1 MNHEY, CDR2 SVGEGT. J was trimmed by 2 bases and V by 6 bases; bases with no gene match: 5. The CDR3 reads CASRVGQVNTEAFF. CDR3 DNA: TGTGCCAGCAGGGTGGGACAGGTCAACACTGAAGCTTTCTTT.

This sequence joins TRBV18 and TRBJ2-4, with no clear D. The germline gives CDR1 KGHSH, CDR2 LQKENI. CDR3 size: 16 residues. Trimming removed 0 bases at V and 1 base at J, with 10 bases between. CDR3 DNA: TGTGCCAGCTCACCACCGGCTCTTCGGGCCAAAAACATTCAGTACTTC. This codes for CASSPPALRAKNIQYF. Full variable domain (missing parts from reference TRBV18 and TRBJ2-4): NAGVMQNPRHLVRRRGQEARLRCSPMKGHSHVYWYRQLPEEGLKFMVYLQKENIIDESGMPKERFSAEFPKEGPSILRIQQVVRGDSAAYFCASSPPALRAKNIQYFGAGTRLSVL.

This clonotype was detected a few times. This rearrangement joins TRBV4-1 to TRBJ2-2; D ambiguous. This CDR3 spans 14 amino acids. Trimming left V 4 bases short and J 6 bases short, with 12 bases between. From germline, CDR1 is MGHRA and CDR2 YSYEKL. CDR3 bases: TGCGCCAGCAGCCTAGGACGGAGCGCCGGGGAGCTGTTTTTT. Protein sequence: CASSLGRSAGELFF.

This chain uses TRBV28 with TRBJ1-1; tentative D call: TRBD1 (6 bases). Trimming cost V 5 bases and J 2 bases, with 15 bases left between them. This CDR3 is 15 amino acids long. Per the germline V gene, CDR1 is MDHEN and CDR2 is SYDVKM. This CDR3 reads CASSPFRGGNTEAFF. The CDR3 nucleotides read TGTGCCAGCAGTCCGTTTAGGGGGGGAAACACTGAAGCTTTCTTT. Full variable domain (missing parts from reference TRBV28 and TRBJ1-1): DVKVTQSSRYLVKRTGEKVFLECVQDMDHENMFWYRQDPGLGLRLIYFSYDVKMKEKGDIPEGYSVSREKKERFSLILESASTNQTSMYLCASSPFRGGNTEAFFGQGTRLTVV.

This clonotype was seen more than once but under ten times. The chain is built from TRBV4-2 and TRBJ1-1; no firm D call. Trimming pared 0 bases from V and 6 bases from J, leaving 11 bases between. Germline CDR1 reads LGHNA; CDR2 reads YNFKEQ. CDR3 length equals 14 residues. DNA for the CDR3: TGTGCCAGCAGCCAAGATTTGAGGCGGGCTGAAGCTTTCTTT. This encodes CASSQDLRRAEAFF.

This clonotype was recorded many times. The J gene is TRBJ2-7, the V gene TRBV20-1; D may match TRBD1 or TRBD2 (5 bases each). The CDR3 length is 14 residues. Looked up from germline, CDR1 is DFQATT and CDR2 is SNEGSKA (reference sequence). V was clipped by 5 bases and J by 2 bases, with 16 bases between them. The CDR3 protein is CSAGGVGSAYEQYF. CDR3 coding DNA: TGCAGTGCTGGGGGAGTGGGAAGCGCCTACGAGCAGTACTTC.

The V gene is TRBV7-9, the J gene TRBJ2-3, with a tentative D call TRBD2 (7 bases). Germline-derived CDR1 and CDR2 are SEHNR and FQNEAQ (reference sequence). V lost 7 bases, J lost 1 base, and 21 bases lay in between. This CDR3 has 17 amino acids. CDR3 sequence (DNA): TGTGCCAGCACCCCTGGGGGCGGGAGTATACGCACAGATACGCAGTATTTT. Its translation: CASTPGGGSIRTDTQYF.

This clonotype occurred a few times. V is TRBV7-2 and J is TRBJ1-2; maybe TRBD1 (6 bases). Per the germline V gene, CDR1 is SGHTA and CDR2 is FQGNSA. Trimming pared 4 bases from V and 1 base from J, leaving 10 bases between. The CDR3 consists of 14 residues. CDR3 sequence (DNA): TGTGCCAGCAGCTCCGGACAGTTTAACTATGGCTACACCTTC. It encodes CASSSGQFNYGYTF.

This clonotype showed up just a few times. The genes are TRBV21-1 and TRBJ1-5; the table gives TRBD1 as D, unverified against the DNA. TRBV21-1 is flagged as a pseudogene. The CDR3 loop spans 12 amino acids. CDR3 in amino acids: CARATDVQPQHF. In DNA form, the CDR3 reads TGTGCCAGGGCGACAGATGTTCAGCCCCAGCATTTT.

This clonotype has just a few counts. V usage is TRBV29-1 and J usage is TRBJ1-1, with D hard to call. The CDR3 has 13 amino acids. Germline CDR1 and CDR2: SQVTM and ANQGSEA. Trimming took off 4 bases at V and 0 bases at J, with 9 bases between the two ends. The CDR3 reads CSVVRQMNTEAFF. CDR3 nucleotides: TGCAGCGTTGTTAGGCAGATGAACACTGAAGCTTTCTTT.